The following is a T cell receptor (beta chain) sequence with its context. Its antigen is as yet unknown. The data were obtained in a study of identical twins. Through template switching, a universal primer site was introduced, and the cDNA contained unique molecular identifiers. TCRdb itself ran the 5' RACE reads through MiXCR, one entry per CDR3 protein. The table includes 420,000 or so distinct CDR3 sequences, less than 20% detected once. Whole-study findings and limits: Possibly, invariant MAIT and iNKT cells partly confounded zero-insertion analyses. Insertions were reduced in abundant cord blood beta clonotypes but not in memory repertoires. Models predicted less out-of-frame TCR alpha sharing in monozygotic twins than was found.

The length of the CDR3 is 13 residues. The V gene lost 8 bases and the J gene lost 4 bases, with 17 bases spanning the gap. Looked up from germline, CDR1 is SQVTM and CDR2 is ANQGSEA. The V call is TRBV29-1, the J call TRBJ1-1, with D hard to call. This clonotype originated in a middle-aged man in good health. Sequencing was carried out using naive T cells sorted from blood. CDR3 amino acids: CSCRMNPGTEAFF. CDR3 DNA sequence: TGCAGCTGTCGGATGAATCCGGGCACTGAAGCTTTCTTT.